Each of the 15 T cell receptor beta chains below was sequenced from the same sample in a study of blood T cells in healthy people across ages. A second PCR, run for about 6 to 11 cycles, used a sample-barcoded 5' primer plus a J-beta primer mix. Each CDR3 protein is one row after TCRdb ran MiXCR on the 5' RACE reads. The sample records over 300,000 distinct CDR3 sequences, about 49% being singletons. The specimen was blood. The receptors derive from a man aged 60-69 years in good health.

This clonotype was picked up many times. Just one base apart from a much larger clone, this may be a read error. DNA for the CDR3: TGTGCCAGCAGCCCGCAAATTGTGGCGGGAGGGTGGAGTGAGCAGTTCTTC. Amino acid sequence: CASSPQIVAGGWSEQFF. The chain recombines TRBV7-2 with TRBJ2-1; 9 bases line up with TRBD2. The V segment lost 5 bases and the J segment 9 bases; nucleotides outside the gene matches: 17. The length of the CDR3 is 17 residues. Germline V lookup: CDR1 SGHTA, CDR2 FQGNSA.

The rearrangement links TRBV11-1 to TRBJ2-4; 8 bases match TRBD1. V shed 2 bases and J 13 bases; nucleotides not matched to a gene: 19. The CDR3 sequence is 17 residues long. The germline V gene has CDR1 SGHAT and CDR2 FQDESV (reference sequence). The CDR3 DNA follows: TGTGCCAGCAGCTTACCGAGCCCCGGGACAGGATTTTCTGAGCAGTACTTC. Protein: CASSLPSPGTGFSEQYF.

As to this clonotype: Being one base from a much bigger clone, this may be a read error. The V and J genes are TRBV11-2 and TRBJ2-4, with 9 bases aligning to TRBD1. CDR3 length equals 13 residues. Per the germline V gene, CDR1 is SGHAT and CDR2 is FQNNGV. Trimming at V came to 10 bases and at J to 13 bases, leaving 14 bases not matched to a gene. The CDR3 here is CATKPGQGYGQYF. For the CDR3, the DNA is TGTGCCACCAAACCGGGACAGGGATACGGGCAGTACTTC.

This clonotype was seen many times. The J gene is TRBJ1-2, the V gene TRBV29-1, with D maybe TRBD1 (5 bases). Between the trimmed V and J ends, which lost 4 bases and 6 bases, there was a span of 15 bases. CDR3 length: 13 residues. CDR1 is SQVTM and CDR2 is ANQGSEA in the germline V gene. CDR3 sequence: CSVGGTPDNGYTF. In DNA form, the CDR3 reads TGCAGCGTTGGAGGGACCCCGGACAATGGCTACACCTTC.

This rearrangement joins TRBV5-5 to TRBJ2-4; perhaps TRBD1 as D (5 bases). Trimming shortened V by 0 bases and J by 15 bases, and 22 bases separated the two germline ends. The germline V gene has CDR1 SGHKS and CDR2 YYEKEE (reference sequence). The CDR3 sequence is 15 residues long. This chain's CDR3 is CASSLEPQGFHERYF. The CDR3 nucleotides read TGTGCCAGCAGCTTGGAGCCTCAGGGTTTCCACGAGCGGTACTTC.

The J gene is TRBJ2-3, the V gene TRBV11-1; TRBD1 aligns across 7 bases. The V gene's germline CDR1 is SGHAT and CDR2 FQDESV (reference sequence). Trimming removed 6 bases from V and 4 bases from J; junction bases left unmatched: 7. The CDR3 has 14 amino acids. CDR3 bases: TGTGCCAGCAGAATGGACAGGCCGGCAGATACGCAGTATTTT. It yields the protein CASRMDRPADTQYF.

The chain joins TRBV7-6 to TRBJ2-2, with D possibly matching TRBD2 (6 bases). The germline V gene has CDR1 SGHVS and CDR2 FNYEAQ. V lost 5 bases and J lost 2, with 15 bases in between. The CDR3 is 16 residues long. The CDR3 DNA follows: TGTGCCAGCAGCCAAACGGGACTCTTAAACACCGGGGAGCTGTTTTTT. This codes for CASSQTGLLNTGELFF. Full variable domain (missing parts from reference TRBV7-6 and TRBJ2-2): GAGVSQSPRYKVTKRGQDVALRCDPISGHVSLYWYRQALGQGPEFLTYFNYEAQQDKSGLPNDRFSAERPEGSISTLTIQRTEQRDSAMYRCASSQTGLLNTGELFFGEGSRLTVL.

This clonotype was counted only a few times. The chain links TRBV11-2 to TRBJ2-5; TRBD2 aligns across 8 bases. V lost 0 bases to trimming and J lost 4 bases; unmatched junction nucleotides: 4. Germline CDR1 and CDR2: SGHAT and FQNNGV. The CDR3 covers 15 residues. The CDR3: CASSLDPTSGETQYF. CDR3 bases: TGTGCCAGCAGCTTAGACCCCACTAGCGGAGAGACCCAGTACTTC.

This clonotype has a single count. The chain has TRBV29-1 and TRBJ1-1, with D unclear. V gave up 7 bases and J gave up 0 bases, with 15 bases separating them. The CDR3 is 14 amino acids. From germline, CDR1 is SQVTM and CDR2 ANQGSEA. In DNA, the CDR3 is TGCAGCGCGCTAGACGGAACAATGAACACTGAAGCTTTCTTT. Its protein is CSALDGTMNTEAFF.

The chain couples TRBV28 to TRBJ2-1; D remains unclear. Germline-derived CDR1 and CDR2 are MDHEN and SYDVKM. V lost 4 bases, J lost 12 bases, and 22 bases lay in between. The CDR3 has 15 amino acids. Written as DNA, the CDR3 is TGTGCCAGCAGTTCTAACCGGGCCCCCGCTACAGCGCAGTTCTTC. The encoded protein is CASSSNRAPATAQFF.

This clonotype has just a few counts. The rearrangement uses TRBV5-1 and TRBJ2-1; 7 nucleotides align to TRBD2. The V and J ends lost 5 bases and 8 bases, in that order; junction bases with no gene match: 10. Germline V lookup: CDR1 SGHRS, CDR2 YFSETQ. The CDR3 runs to 14 residues. CDR3 nucleotides: TGCGCCAGCAGAACTAGCGCAGGTAACCATGAGCAGTTCTTC. This gives the protein CASRTSAGNHEQFF.

This clonotype has a handful of counts. The chain uses TRBV7-2 and TRBJ2-1, with D tentatively TRBD1 or TRBD2 (5 bases each). V was cut by 0 bases and J by 5 bases, with 11 bases left in between. CDR3 length equals 15 residues. The V gene's germline CDR1 is SGHTA and CDR2 FQGNSA. The CDR3 DNA sequence: TGTGCCAGCAGCTTAGCTGACAGCGGACACAATGAGCAGTTCTTC. This sequence encodes CASSLADSGHNEQFF.

The chain couples TRBV11-1 to TRBJ2-1, with a tentative D call TRBD1 (5 bases). There are 15 residues in the CDR3. The V end was cut by 5 bases, the J end by 4 bases, with 15 bases between. The V gene's germline CDR1 is SGHAT and CDR2 FQDESV (reference sequence). The DNA of the CDR3 is TGTGCCAGCAGCACCAGGGAAAGGGAATACAATGAGCAGTTCTTC. It encodes CASSTREREYNEQFF.

This chain uses TRBV20-1 with TRBJ2-1, with 11 bases aligning to TRBD2. Per germline, CDR1 DFQATT and CDR2 SNEGSKA (reference sequence). This CDR3 has 13 amino acids. Trimming took 5 bases from V and 4 from J; bases not matched to a gene: 1. CDR3 DNA sequence: TGCAGTGCTGGACTAGCGGGTTACAATGAGCAGTTCTTC. Protein: CSAGLAGYNEQFF.

The genes are TRBV29-1 and TRBJ2-3; tentative D call: TRBD1 (6 bases). CDR1 and CDR2 from the germline V gene are SQVTM and ANQGSEA. The CDR3 is made up of 11 amino acids. V lost 7 bases, J lost 6 bases, and 11 bases lay in between. CDR3 bases: TGCAGCGCACACACAGGGGATACGCAGTATTTT. This encodes CSAHTGDTQYF.